This T cell receptor beta chain comes out of a study of blood T cell repertoires in COVID-19. Study background: From T cells, B-cell-depleted T cells, or PBMCs came the material, which was cDNA or gDNA.

Data came from immunoSEQ multiplex PCR; TCRdb stores just in-frame clones and leaves some out. The table includes around 340,000 clones, around four fifths detected once. The origin of this receptor is a man aged 25-45 years with active or convalescent COVID-19. Sample: peripheral blood.

CDR3 region: CASSLTGQGRETQYF. Written as DNA, the CDR3 is TGCGCCAGCAGCTTAACCGGACAGGGAAGAGAGACCCAGTACTTC. The V gene is TRBV5-1, the J gene TRBJ2-5; 8 bases fit TRBD1. The CDR3 extends over 15 amino acids. The ends lost 2 bases at V and 4 bases at J; junction bases unmatched: 7. The V gene's germline CDR1 is SGHRS and CDR2 YFSETQ.